A single sample gave rise to the 32 T cell receptor beta chains below, sequenced in a study of blood T cell repertoires in COVID-19. Sequenced by immunoSEQ multiplex PCR; TCRdb stores in-frame clones only, minus some. This sample has 100,000 to 150,000 clones, with around 82% found just once. The sample was peripheral blood. Receptor source: a man aged 60 to 75 with acute or convalescent COVID-19.

This clone was picked up one time. This chain connects TRBV19 to TRBJ2-1; 9 nucleotides align to TRBD1. Germline CDR1 is LNHDA and CDR2 is SQIVND (reference sequence). CDR3 length equals 15 residues. The J segment lost 5 bases and the V segment lost 5 bases, leaving 7 bases of the junction unmatched. The chain's CDR3 is CASSLDRGLHNEQFF. CDR3 sequence (DNA): TGTGCCAGTAGTTTGGACAGGGGCCTCCACAATGAGCAGTTCTTC.

V usage is TRBV6-5 and J usage is TRBJ2-5, with 10 nucleotides matching TRBD1. The V gene's germline CDR1 is MNHEY and CDR2 SVGAGI. The CDR3 contains 15 residues. V lost 2 bases, J lost 1 base, and 1 base stayed unmatched. This CDR3 is CASSYGTGVQETQYF. The CDR3 nucleotides read TGTGCCAGCAGTTACGGGACAGGGGTCCAAGAGACCCAGTACTTC.

The chain couples TRBV6-1 to TRBJ1-5; D not certain. Germline CDR1 reads MNHNS; CDR2 reads SASEGT. This CDR3 is 17 amino acids long. V shed 1 base and J shed 5 bases, with 18 bases lying between them. The CDR3 loop is CASSEGPVGRRDQPQHF. CDR3 bases: TGTGCCAGCAGTGAAGGCCCGGTGGGCAGGAGGGATCAGCCCCAGCATTTT.

The J gene is TRBJ1-2, the V gene TRBV19; 12 nucleotides agree with TRBD1. Looked up from germline, CDR1 is LNHDA and CDR2 is SQIVND (reference sequence). With 6 bases clipped from V and 4 bases from J, the junction kept 9 bases outside the gene matches. The CDR3 is 16 residues long. The CDR3 sequence: CASRPAGTGGVYGYTF. Here the CDR3 DNA reads TGTGCCAGTAGGCCCGCCGGGACAGGGGGCGTCTATGGCTACACCTTC.

The rearrangement links TRBV7-2 to TRBJ2-2, with TRBD1 identical over 7 bases. The CDR3 extends over 16 amino acids. The V gene's germline CDR1 is SGHTA and CDR2 FQGNSA. V trimming: 5 bases; J trimming: 0 bases; junction bases outside the gene matches: 6. CDR3 sequence: CASSPEGATNTGELFF. The CDR3 coding sequence is TGTGCCAGCAGCCCCGAGGGGGCCACGAACACCGGGGAGCTGTTTTTT. Drawing the rest from reference TRBV7-2 and TRBJ2-2, the complete variable domain is GAGVSQSPSNKVTEKGKDVELRCDPISGHTALYWYRQSLGQGLEFLIYFQGNSAPDKSGLPSDRFSAERTGGSVSTLTIQRTQQEDSAVYLCASSPEGATNTGELFFGEGSRLTVL.

This chain uses TRBV5-1 with TRBJ2-1; 9 nucleotides agree with TRBD2. The CDR3 is 15 residues long. CDR1 and CDR2 (germline): SGHRS, YFSETQ. The trim removed 0 bases at V and 6 bases at J, leaving 4 bases unmatched. CDR3 residues: CASSLDSGGGNEQFF. CDR3 nucleotides: TGCGCCAGCAGCTTGGATAGCGGGGGTGGCAATGAGCAGTTCTTC.

The V and J genes are TRBV10-3 and TRBJ2-1, with a weak D call TRBD2 (6 bases). The CDR3 has 15 amino acids. Germline V gene sequence: CDR1 ENHRY, CDR2 SYGVKD. V dropped 6 bases and J dropped 3 bases, with 15 bases sitting between them. The CDR3 DNA is TGTGCCATCAGGGGGTCGGACTACAACTACAATGAGCAGTTCTTC. Protein sequence: CAIRGSDYNYNEQFF.

V usage is TRBV7-8 and J usage is TRBJ1-2, with 7 bases matching TRBD1. Germline loops: CDR1 SGHVS, CDR2 FQNEAQ. V trimming: 3 bases; J trimming: 1 base; junction bases outside the gene matches: 8. The CDR3 runs 16 residues. The CDR3 spells CASSFVGTVDNYGYTF. CDR3 coding DNA: TGTGCCAGCAGCTTCGTCGGGACAGTTGATAACTATGGCTACACCTTC.

The chain carries TRBV19 and TRBJ2-1; 8 bases are a match to TRBD1. The CDR3 length is 13 residues. Trimming cost V 6 bases and J 10 bases; bases outside gene matches: 8. Germline V gene data show CDR1 as LNHDA and CDR2 as SQIVND (reference sequence). CDR3 sequence: CASRTTGAGEQFF. The CDR3 DNA reads as TGTGCCAGTAGGACGACAGGGGCGGGGGAGCAGTTCTTC.

This chain uses TRBV3-1 (or the pseudogene TRBV3-2) with TRBJ2-3; a possible D gene is TRBD1 (7 bases). Trimming removed 0 bases from V and 3 bases from J, with 16 bases in between. CDR1 and CDR2 (germline): LGHDT, YNNKEL (reference sequence). The CDR3 length is 17 residues. The CDR3 nucleotides are TGTGCCAGCAGCCAAGATCTAGCGTACAGGGGAACAGATACGCAGTATTTT. Protein sequence: CASSQDLAYRGTDTQYF.

The chain employs TRBV5-5 and TRBJ1-2, with 8 bases lining up with TRBD1. The trim removed 1 base at V and 9 bases at J, leaving 8 bases unmatched. Germline V CDR1 and CDR2: SGHKS, YYEKEE (reference sequence). The CDR3 has 14 residues. Written as DNA, the CDR3 is TGTGCCAGCAGCTTGATCGCCGGGACAGGAAGCTACACCTTC. Protein sequence: CASSLIAGTGSYTF.

V usage is TRBV5-1 and J usage is TRBJ1-2; no definite D call. The CDR3 is made up of 14 amino acids. Trimming left V 4 bases short and J 6 bases short, with 16 bases between. Germline V CDR1 and CDR2: SGHRS, YFSETQ. CDR3 in amino acids: CASSLGRDRDGYTF. The CDR3 nucleotides read TGCGCCAGCAGCCTCGGACGGGATCGCGATGGCTACACCTTC.

The rearrangement links TRBV5-6 to TRBJ2-2, with a tentative D call TRBD1 (5 bases). The length of the CDR3 is 18 residues. Germline values: CDR1 SGHDT, CDR2 YYEEEE. Trimming stripped 3 bases from V and 6 bases from J, with 24 bases between. In nucleotides, the CDR3 is TGTGCCAGCAGCTCCCTAACCTCGGGCAGGGAAGGTTCCGGGGAGCTGTTTTTT. Residues: CASSSLTSGREGSGELFF.

This chain links TRBV19 with TRBJ1-1; 8 bases match TRBD1. The CDR3 loop spans 15 amino acids. Per germline, CDR1 LNHDA and CDR2 SQIVND (reference sequence). V lost 5 bases to trimming and J lost 4 bases; unmatched junction nucleotides: 9. The CDR3 nucleotides read TGTGCCAGTAGTGGACAGGGTTTCTCGTTCACTGAAGCTTTCTTT. Translating it yields CASSGQGFSFTEAFF.

The chain has TRBV27 and TRBJ2-4; TRBD1 matches 9 bases. V shed 5 bases and J 0 bases; nucleotides not matched to a gene: 5. Germline CDR1 reads MNHEY; CDR2 reads SMNVEV (reference sequence). The CDR3 is made up of 16 amino acids. The DNA for the CDR3 is TGTGCCAGCAGTCCGGGACAGGGACTAGCCAAAAACATTCAGTACTTC. Protein sequence: CASSPGQGLAKNIQYF.

This clone is classed as medium-sized. The chain recombines TRBV19 with TRBJ2-4; 10 positions match TRBD1. Germline CDR1 reads LNHDA; CDR2 reads SQIVND (reference sequence). The V gene end was trimmed by 6 bases and the J gene end by 7 bases; junction bases not matched to a gene: 3. This CDR3 comprises 13 residues. The CDR3 region is CASRTGGRNIQYF. The CDR3 DNA is TGTGCCAGTAGGACAGGGGGCAGGAACATTCAGTACTTC.

The chain links TRBV28 to TRBJ1-1; TRBD1 matches at 8 bases. Germline CDR1 and CDR2: MDHEN and SYDVKM. The CDR3 contains 14 residues. The V segment lost 5 bases and the J segment 3 bases; nucleotides outside the gene matches: 5. CDR3 coding DNA: TGTGCCAGCAGTCCAGGGGGCAGGTACACTGAAGCTTTCTTT. As protein: CASSPGGRYTEAFF.

The V and J genes are TRBV24-1 and TRBJ2-7; the match to TRBD1 covers 10 bases. The CDR3 consists of 14 residues. The J segment lost 1 base and the V segment lost 9 bases, leaving 5 bases of the junction unmatched. The germline V gene has CDR1 KGHDR and CDR2 SFDVKD. The CDR3 loop reads CATGGTGVSYEQYF. The CDR3 nucleotides are TGTGCCACCGGAGGGACAGGGGTTTCCTACGAGCAGTACTTC.

The gene calls are TRBV6-6 and TRBJ2-7; perhaps TRBD2 as D (5 bases). V lost 8 bases, J lost 1 base, and 6 bases lay in between. Per the germline V gene, CDR1 is MNHNY and CDR2 is SVGAGI (reference sequence). The CDR3 is made up of 11 amino acids. CDR3 coding DNA: TGTGCCAGCGGCGGGTCCTACGAGCAGTACTTC. Translated: CASGGSYEQYF.

Concerning this clone itself: Germline and junction disagree at one end, which may indicate a read error. Other DNA sequences of this sample code for an identical CDR3. CDR3 sequence reads: CASSPQPSSYEQYF. The CDR3 DNA reads TGCGCCAGCAGCCCCCAGCCTAGCTCCTATGAGCAGTACTTC. The chain couples TRBV5-1 to TRBJ2-7; tentative D call: TRBD2 (5 bases). Per germline, CDR1 SGHRS and CDR2 YFSETQ. This CDR3 spans 14 amino acids.

This chain links TRBV4-1 with TRBJ1-2, with D maybe TRBD1 (6 bases). V dropped 0 bases and J dropped 4 bases, with 15 bases sitting between them. The length of the CDR3 is 16 residues. The germline CDR1 and CDR2 sequences are MGHRA and YSYEKL. CDR3 in amino acids: CASSQDAWGLGYGYTF. The CDR3, as DNA: TGCGCCAGCAGCCAAGATGCGTGGGGGCTCGGCTATGGCTACACCTTC.

The gene calls are TRBV5-1 and TRBJ2-2; D may be TRBD2 (6 bases). Germline-derived CDR1 and CDR2 are SGHRS and YFSETQ. The CDR3 is 18 residues long. The V and J ends lost 3 bases and 5 bases respectively, with 23 bases between them. This CDR3 reads CASSSGRAGSPTTGELFF. CDR3 nucleotides: TGCGCCAGCAGCTCGGGACGGGCGGGATCACCTACGACCGGGGAGCTGTTTTTT.

This chain connects TRBV9 to TRBJ1-1; possibly TRBD1 for D (5 bases). V dropped 0 bases and J dropped 4 bases, with 13 bases sitting between them. This CDR3 comprises 15 residues. Germline V gene lookup returns CDR1 SGDLS and CDR2 YYNGEE. The CDR3 DNA is TGTGCCAGCAGCGTAGAAGACAGCCTATCCACTGAAGCTTTCTTT. Protein product: CASSVEDSLSTEAFF. The full variable domain, rest sourced from reference TRBV9 and TRBJ1-1, is DSGVTQTPKHLITATGQRVTLRCSPRSGDLSVYWYQQSLDQGLQFLIQYYNGEERAKGNILERFSAQQFPDLHSELNLSSLELGDSALYFCASSVEDSLSTEAFFGQGTRLTVV.

This clone was counted ten times or more. CDR3 amino acids: CASSFTEQRNQPQHF. The CDR3 DNA reads TGTGCCAGCAGTTTTACGGAACAGCGCAATCAGCCCCAGCATTTT. This chain links TRBV7-8 with TRBJ1-5; no firm D call. The CDR3 runs 15 residues. The V gene lost 6 bases and the J gene lost 2 bases, with 14 bases spanning the gap. Looked up from germline, CDR1 is SGHVS and CDR2 is FQNEAQ.

This chain links TRBV10-3 with TRBJ1-2, with a tentative D call TRBD1 (6 bases). Germline CDR1 is ENHRY and CDR2 is SYGVKD. Trimming cost V 8 bases and J 0 bases, with 10 bases left between them. CDR3 length: 13 amino acids. The CDR3 is CAIRQAANYGYTF. CDR3 sequence (DNA): TGTGCCATCCGACAGGCCGCTAACTATGGCTACACCTTC.

V gene TRBV25-1 combines with J gene TRBJ1-1; D is undetermined. The CDR3 runs 13 residues. Germline values: CDR1 MGHDK, CDR2 SYGVNS. Trimming removed 4 bases from V and 1 base from J, with 7 bases in between. The CDR3 region is CASSVSTNTEAFF. The CDR3 DNA sequence: TGTGCCAGCAGTGTAAGCACGAACACTGAAGCTTTCTTT.

The J gene is TRBJ2-2, the V gene TRBV7-9; 9 positions agree with TRBD2. Germline CDR1 reads SEHNR; CDR2 reads FQNEAQ (reference sequence). V dropped 3 bases and J dropped 7; count of bases not matched to a gene: 6. This CDR3 spans 15 amino acids. CDR3 loop: CASSFLLAGDGELFF. DNA of the CDR3: TGTGCCAGCAGCTTCCTACTAGCGGGCGACGGGGAGCTGTTTTTT.

This clone was seen a few times. The rearrangement joins TRBV30 to TRBJ2-2; a weak D match, TRBD1 (6 bases). CDR3 length equals 14 residues. Germline values: CDR1 GTSNPN, CDR2 SVGIG (reference sequence). The germline V and J ends were trimmed by 4 bases and 4 bases, with 13 bases remaining between them. The CDR3 region is CAWNPGTLTGELFF. In DNA, the CDR3 is TGTGCCTGGAACCCCGGGACACTCACCGGGGAGCTGTTTTTT.

With respect to this clone: The CDR3 ends on some other residue instead of the conserved phenylalanine or tryptophan, so this is likely a read error. The rearrangement joins TRBV11-3 to TRBJ1-1; no firm D call. The V end lost 1 base, the J end lost 0 bases, and 6 bases lay between the germline ends. Germline CDR1 SGHNT, CDR2 YENEEA. CDR3 length: 14 residues. The CDR3 DNA is TGTGCCAGCAGCTTAGGAGGATTGAACACTGAAGCTTTCCTT. Its protein product is CASSLGGLNTEAFL.

This clone was seen once. The chain joins TRBV12-5 to TRBJ2-7; maybe TRBD2 (7 bases). CDR1 and CDR2 (germline): LGHNT, FRNRAP. This CDR3 is 17 amino acids long. Trimming left V 5 bases short and J 4 bases short, with 24 bases between. The DNA for the CDR3 is TGTGCTAGTGGTCCGACCGGGGGGCTAGCGGCGGCATACGAGCAGTACTTC. Its translation: CASGPTGGLAAAYEQYF.

This sequence joins TRBV19 and TRBJ1-5; D unresolved. This CDR3 is built from 14 residues. Trimming took off 6 bases at V and 0 bases at J, with 9 bases between the two ends. Germline V gives CDR1 LNHDA, CDR2 SQIVND (reference sequence). The CDR3 sequence is CASSPRGSNQPQHF. The CDR3 DNA reads as TGTGCCAGTAGCCCTCGGGGTAGCAATCAGCCCCAGCATTTT. The variable domain in full, with the rest retrieved from reference TRBV19 and TRBJ1-5, is DGGITQSPKYLFRKEGQNVTLSCEQNLNHDAMYWYRQDPGQGLRLIYYSQIVNDFQKGDIAEGYSVSREKKESFPLTVTSAQKNPTAFYLCASSPRGSNQPQHFGDGTRLSIL.

This clone was counted a single time. The chain carries TRBV5-1 and TRBJ2-1; no clear D. The CDR3 extends over 12 amino acids. V was cut by 1 base and J by 8 bases, with 7 bases left in between. From germline, CDR1 is SGHRS and CDR2 YFSETQ. The DNA of the CDR3 is TGCGCCAGCAGCTTGCCCCGCGATGAGCAGTTCTTC. Protein sequence: CASSLPRDEQFF.